The rows below give T cell receptor beta chains drawn from one sample of a study of T cell responses to AZD1222 COVID-19 vaccine. The repertoire was sequenced with immunoSEQ multiplex PCR; TCRdb's copy has only in-frame clones and lacks some. The sample lists some 130,000 clones, around nine tenths occurring once. Here the sequenced sample was peripheral blood, taken on day 0 of AZD1222 vaccination. The receptors were sampled from an adult in good health. Each CDR3 is given with its conserved first and last residue. D genes are given only for firm matches. A row's size may be missing; if present it is once, few, many or a size class.

TRBJ2-5 TRBV6-2/TRBV6-3 NA 14 NA TGTGCCAGCAGTTACGGAGCAGGTGGGGAGACCCAGTACTTC CASSYGAGGETQYF
TRBJ1-2 TRBV19 NA 14 NA TGTGCCAGTAGTCCTGACAGAAGAAACTATGGCTACACCTTC CASSPDRRNYGYTF
TRBJ1-1 TRBV4-3 NA 13 NA TGCGCCAGCAGCGCAAGGATAAAGACTGAAGCTTTCTTT CASSARIKTEAFF
TRBJ1-6 TRBV19 NA 12 NA TGTGCCAGTAGGGTGGCTAATTCACCCCTCCACTTT CASRVANSPLHF
TRBJ2-1 TRBV7-9 NA 15 TRBD2 TGTGCCAGCAGCTTGGGTAGCGGGAGATCAAATGAGCAGTTCTTC CASSLGSGRSNEQFF
TRBJ2-7 TRBV6-5 NA 13 NA TGTGCCAGCAGTTGGAGGGGAAGCGACGAGCAGTACTTC CASSWRGSDEQYF
TRBJ2-7 TRBV29-1 NA 14 NA TGCAGCGTTGGTGGGCTTGGGGCGGGCTACGAGCAGTACTTC CSVGGLGAGYEQYF
TRBJ1-1 TRBV28 once 15 NA TGTGCCAGCAGTTTAGCAGGGGCGACGAACACTGAAGCTTTCTTT CASSLAGATNTEAFF
TRBJ1-2 TRBV30 NA 11 NA TGTGCCTGTGGGGGGTGGGATGGCTACACCTTC CACGGWDGYTF
TRBJ1-2 TRBV21-1 NA 13 NA TGTGCCAGCAGTAGGAAGGGGTCCTATGGCTACACCTTC CASSRKGSYGYTF
TRBJ2-7 TRBV7-9 NA 15 TRBD1 TGTGCCAGCAGCCCAGGGGACAGGGGGCGCTACGAGCAGTACTTC CASSPGDRGRYEQYF
TRBJ2-4 TRBV11-2 NA 17 TRBD1 TGTGCCAGCAGCCTAACGGACAGGGTAGCCGCCAAAAACATTCAGTACTTC CASSLTDRVAAKNIQYF
TRBJ1-1 TRBV9 NA 15 NA TGTGCCAGCAGCGTAGCGGCCCAGGCCGCCACTGAAGCTTTCTTT CASSVAAQAATEAFF
TRBJ1-2 TRBV2 NA 13 NA TGTGCCAGCAGAGGGCTTGGAGGGTTTGGCTACACCTTC CASRGLGGFGYTF
TRBJ1-1 TRBV11-2 NA 14 NA TGTGCCAGCAGTTTATCAGGGGTGAACACTGAAGCTTTCTTT CASSLSGVNTEAFF
TRBJ1-4 TRBV7-6 NA 17 NA TGTGCCAGCAGCTTGTTCGGCCCGGGGGCACGGGATGAAAAACTGTTTTTT CASSLFGPGARDEKLFF
TRBJ1-1 TRBV29-1 NA 17 NA TGCAGCGTTGAAAGTTCGGCCCTTCGGGGGCGGAACACTGAAGCTTTCTTT CSVESSALRGRNTEAFF
TRBJ2-5 TRBV12-3/TRBV12-4 NA 12 NA TGTGCCAGCAGCCGCGGACAAGAGACCCAGTACTTC CASSRGQETQYF
TRBJ1-1 TRBV19 NA 17 TRBD1 TGTGCCAGTAGTATCGCTGGGACAGGGGGATCCAACACTGAAGCTTTCTTT CASSIAGTGGSNTEAFF
TRBJ2-7 TRBV12-3/TRBV12-4 once 12 NA TGTGCCAGCAGTTTACGGACCTACGAGCAGTACTTC CASSLRTYEQYF
TRBJ1-2 TRBV19 NA 13 NA TGTGCCAGTAGTTACAGAGCTAACTATGGCTACACCTTC CASSYRANYGYTF